This T cell receptor (beta chain) stems from a study of Graves' ophthalmopathy and Graves' hyperthyroidism. A word on this clonotype: What it binds is unknown.

V was clipped by 6 bases and J by 4 bases; unmatched bases: 7. The length of the CDR3 is 15 residues. CDR1 LGHDT and CDR2 YNNKEL come from the germline V gene (reference sequence). From RNA, the CDR3 regions of TCR beta chains were amplified and sequenced. RT-PCR in the first round used HTBI primers; a second-round multiplex PCR followed. In TCRdb, the multiplex PCR reads were re-called with MiXCR into one record per CDR3 protein. The table includes 900,000 to 1,200,000 distinct CDR3 sequences, 35% to 40% detected once. The study, taken as a whole, reports: Detected in blood as well were most expanded thyroid clonotypes with frequency above 0.001. Ophthalmopathy progression prediction by the model yielded a sensitivity of 60% to 71% and a specificity of around 72%. For separating ophthalmopathy from stable hyperthyroidism, a 13-signature model gave under 90% sensitivity and around 80% specificity.

The origin of this receptor is an adult man with Graves' hyperthyroidism. The chain has TRBV3-1 and TRBJ1-2; 11 positions match TRBD1. Material for sequencing was peripheral blood or thyroid tissue (not recorded which). CDR3 residues: CASSAGTGGSYGYTF. CDR3 sequence (DNA): TGTGCCAGCAGTGCCGGGACAGGGGGTAGCTATGGCTACACCTTC.